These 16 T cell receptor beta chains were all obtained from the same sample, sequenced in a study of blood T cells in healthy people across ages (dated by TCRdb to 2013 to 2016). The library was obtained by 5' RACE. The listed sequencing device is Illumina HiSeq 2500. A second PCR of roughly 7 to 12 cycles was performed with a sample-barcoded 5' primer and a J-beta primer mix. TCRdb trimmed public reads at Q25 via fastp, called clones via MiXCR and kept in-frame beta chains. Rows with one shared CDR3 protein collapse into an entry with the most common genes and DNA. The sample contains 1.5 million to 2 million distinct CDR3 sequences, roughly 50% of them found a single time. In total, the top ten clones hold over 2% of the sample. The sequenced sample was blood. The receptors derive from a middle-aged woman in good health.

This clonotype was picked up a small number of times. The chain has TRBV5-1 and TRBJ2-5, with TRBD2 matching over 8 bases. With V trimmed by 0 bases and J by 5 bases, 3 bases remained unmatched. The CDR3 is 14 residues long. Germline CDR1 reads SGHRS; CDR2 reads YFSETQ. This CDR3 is CASSLEGLEETQYF. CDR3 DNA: TGCGCCAGCAGCTTGGAGGGACTAGAGGAGACCCAGTACTTC.

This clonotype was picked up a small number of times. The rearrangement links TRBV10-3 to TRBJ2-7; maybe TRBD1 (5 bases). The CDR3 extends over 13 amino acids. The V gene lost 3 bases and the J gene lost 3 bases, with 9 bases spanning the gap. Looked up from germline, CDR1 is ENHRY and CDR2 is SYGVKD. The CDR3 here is CAISETQGYEQYF. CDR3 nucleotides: TGTGCCATCAGTGAAACGCAGGGCTACGAGCAGTACTTC.

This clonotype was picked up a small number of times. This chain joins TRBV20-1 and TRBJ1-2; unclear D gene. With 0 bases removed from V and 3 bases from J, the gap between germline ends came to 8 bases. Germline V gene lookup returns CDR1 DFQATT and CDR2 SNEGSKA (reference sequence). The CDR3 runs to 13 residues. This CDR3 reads CSARDRWDYGYTF. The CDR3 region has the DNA TGCAGTGCTAGAGATCGATGGGACTATGGCTACACCTTC.

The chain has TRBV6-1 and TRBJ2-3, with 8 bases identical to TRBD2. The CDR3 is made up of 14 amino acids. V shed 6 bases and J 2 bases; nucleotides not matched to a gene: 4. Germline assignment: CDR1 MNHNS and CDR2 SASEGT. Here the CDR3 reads CASSRLAHTDTQYF. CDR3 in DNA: TGTGCCAGCAGCCGACTAGCGCACACAGATACGCAGTATTTT.

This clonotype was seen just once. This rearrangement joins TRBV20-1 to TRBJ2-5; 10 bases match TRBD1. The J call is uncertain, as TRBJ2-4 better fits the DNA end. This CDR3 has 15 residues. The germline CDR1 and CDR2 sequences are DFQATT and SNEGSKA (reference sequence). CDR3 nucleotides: TGCAGTGCTAGAGATCTGGGACAGGGGCAAAACATTCAGTACTTC. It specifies CSARDLGQGQNIQYF.

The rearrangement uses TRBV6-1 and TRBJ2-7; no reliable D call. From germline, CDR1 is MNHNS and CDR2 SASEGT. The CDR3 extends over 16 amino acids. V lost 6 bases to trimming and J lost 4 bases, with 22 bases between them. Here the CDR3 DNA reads TGTGCCAGCAGCCCTATAGATTTCGGGCCACCTTACGAGCAGTACTTC. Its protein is CASSPIDFGPPYEQYF.

Written as DNA, the CDR3 is TGTGCCAGCAGCCGATGGACAGGTTCCTCCTACGAGCAGTACTTC. Its translation is CASSRWTGSSYEQYF. This rearrangement joins TRBV7-8 to TRBJ2-7, with 7 nucleotides matching TRBD1. Germline loops: CDR1 SGHVS, CDR2 FQNEAQ. Trimming cost V 5 bases and J 0 bases; bases outside gene matches: 7. The CDR3 has 15 amino acids.

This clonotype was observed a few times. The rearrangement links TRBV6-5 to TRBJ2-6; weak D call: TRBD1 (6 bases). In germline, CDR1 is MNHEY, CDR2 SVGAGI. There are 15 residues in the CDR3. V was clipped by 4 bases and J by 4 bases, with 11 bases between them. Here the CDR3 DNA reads TGTGCCAGCAGTTTCGGGACAACCGGGGCCAACGTCCTGACTTTC. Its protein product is CASSFGTTGANVLTF.

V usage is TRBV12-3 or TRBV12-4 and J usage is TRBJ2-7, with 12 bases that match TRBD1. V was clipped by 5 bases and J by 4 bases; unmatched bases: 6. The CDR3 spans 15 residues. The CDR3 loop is CASSDGTGGRYEQYF. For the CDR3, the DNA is TGTGCCAGCAGTGATGGGACAGGGGGCCGGTACGAGCAGTACTTC.

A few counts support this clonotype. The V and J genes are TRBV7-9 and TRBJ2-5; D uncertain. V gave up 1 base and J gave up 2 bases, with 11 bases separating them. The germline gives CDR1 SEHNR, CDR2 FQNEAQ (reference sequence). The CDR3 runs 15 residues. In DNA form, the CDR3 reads TGTGCCAGCAGCTTAGATTTCGACGGGCAAGAGACCCAGTACTTC. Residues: CASSLDFDGQETQYF.

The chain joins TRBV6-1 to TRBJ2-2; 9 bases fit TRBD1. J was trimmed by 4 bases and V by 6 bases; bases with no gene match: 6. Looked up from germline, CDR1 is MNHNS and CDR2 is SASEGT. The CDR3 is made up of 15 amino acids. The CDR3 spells CASRQDRGATGELFF. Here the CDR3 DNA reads TGTGCCAGCAGACAGGACAGGGGAGCCACCGGGGAGCTGTTTTTT.

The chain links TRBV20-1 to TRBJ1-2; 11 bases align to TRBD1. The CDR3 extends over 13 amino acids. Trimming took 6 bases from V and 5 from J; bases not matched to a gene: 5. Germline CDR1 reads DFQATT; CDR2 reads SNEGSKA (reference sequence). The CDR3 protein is CSAWDRGKYGYTF. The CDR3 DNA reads TGCAGTGCCTGGGACAGGGGGAAATATGGCTACACCTTC.

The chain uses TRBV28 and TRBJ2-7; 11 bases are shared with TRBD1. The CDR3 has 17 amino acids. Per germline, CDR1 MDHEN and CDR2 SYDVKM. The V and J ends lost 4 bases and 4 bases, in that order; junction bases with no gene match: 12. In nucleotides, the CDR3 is TGTGCCAGCAGTTCACCCAGGATCGGGACAGGGGGTTACGAGCAGTACTTC. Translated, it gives CASSSPRIGTGGYEQYF.

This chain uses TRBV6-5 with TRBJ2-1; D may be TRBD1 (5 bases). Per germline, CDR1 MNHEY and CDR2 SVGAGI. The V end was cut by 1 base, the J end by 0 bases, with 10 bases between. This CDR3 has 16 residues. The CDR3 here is CASSYWGPSSYNEQFF. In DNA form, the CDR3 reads TGTGCCAGCAGTTACTGGGGCCCTAGCTCCTACAATGAGCAGTTCTTC.

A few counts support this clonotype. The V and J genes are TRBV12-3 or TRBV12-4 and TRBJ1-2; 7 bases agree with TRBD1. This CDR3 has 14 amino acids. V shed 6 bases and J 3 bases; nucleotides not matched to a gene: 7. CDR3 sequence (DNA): TGTGCCAGCAGATCCCAAGGGGGCGACTATGGCTACACCTTC. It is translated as CASRSQGGDYGYTF.

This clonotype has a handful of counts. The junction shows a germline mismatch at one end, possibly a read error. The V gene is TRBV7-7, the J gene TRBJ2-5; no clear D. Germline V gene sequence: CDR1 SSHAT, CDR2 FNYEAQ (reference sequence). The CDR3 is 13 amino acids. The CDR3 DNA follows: TGTGCTAGCAGCGAGGACCCCTGGGAGACCCAGTACTTC. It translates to CASSEDPWETQYF.